This entry lists 6 T cell receptor beta chains sequenced from one sample in a study of blood T cells in healthy people across ages. PCR was performed a second time for about 7 to 11 cycles using a sample-barcoded 5' primer and a J-beta primer mix. TCRdb ran MiXCR on the 5' RACE reads and lists one entry per CDR3 protein. The data show fewer than 1 million distinct CDR3 sequences, around 42% seen once. The specimen was blood. These TCRs come from a man aged 60 to 69 in good health.

This clonotype was detected a few times. V and J are TRBV7-9 and TRBJ2-1, with D possibly TRBD2 on 6 matching bases. Germline CDR1 SEHNR, CDR2 FQNEAQ (reference sequence). The CDR3 totals 11 residues. V shed 5 bases and J shed 12 bases, with 11 bases lying between them. CDR3 loop: CASSQQEGQFF. CDR3 nucleotide sequence: TGTGCCAGCAGCCAACAGGAGGGGCAGTTCTTC. The whole variable domain, remainder taken from reference TRBV7-9 and TRBJ2-1, is DTGVSQNPRHKITKRGQNVTFRCDPISEHNRLYWYRQTLGQGPEFLTYFQNEAQLEKSRLLSDRFSAERPKGSFSTLEIQRTEQGDSAMYLCASSQQEGQFFGPGTRLTVL.

A few counts support this clonotype. This chain joins TRBV24-1 and TRBJ1-5; 12 bases are shared with TRBD1. CDR1 is KGHDR and CDR2 is SFDVKD in the germline V gene. CDR3 length: 14 residues. Germline trimming cut 9 bases from V and 6 bases from J; bases unmatched to any gene: 5. CDR3 sequence (DNA): TGTGCCACCGGGGGACAGGGGGCGAGTCAGCCCCAGCATTTT. Translated, it gives CATGGQGASQPQHF.

This clonotype was counted only a few times. This chain links TRBV5-1 with TRBJ2-5, with D possibly called TRBD1 or TRBD2 (7 bases each). In germline, CDR1 is SGHRS, CDR2 YFSETQ. V was clipped by 1 base and J by 1 base, with 14 bases between them. CDR3 length: 16 residues. In DNA, the CDR3 is TGCGCCAGCAGCTTGTGGGAGGGGGCGCCCCAAGAGACCCAGTACTTC. Translation: CASSLWEGAPQETQYF.

Regarding this clonotype: A read error may be the cause here, since a much bigger clone is one base away. The chain has TRBV29-1 and TRBJ2-1, with TRBD1 as a possible D gene (5 bases). The CDR3 totals 15 residues. Germline values: CDR1 SQVTM, CDR2 ANQGSEA. V lost 4 bases, J lost 0 bases, and 13 bases lay in between. The CDR3 DNA follows: TGCAGCGTTGCAGAACAGGTCCTCTCCTACAATGAGCAGTTCTTC. The encoded protein is CSVAEQVLSYNEQFF.

The rearrangement links TRBV2 to TRBJ2-5, with TRBD2 matching 8 bases. The junction had 10 bases not matched to a gene; V was cut back by 5 bases and J by 11 bases. Germline values: CDR1 SNHLY, CDR2 FYNNEI. The CDR3 has 13 amino acids. The chain's CDR3 is CASSRGGVGEQYF. The DNA for the CDR3 is TGTGCCAGCAGTCGGGGGGGCGTGGGGGAGCAGTACTTC. Using reference TRBV2 and TRBJ2-5 for the parts outside the CDR3, the full variable domain is EPEVTQTPSHQVTQMGQEVILRCVPISNHLYFYWYRQILGQKVEFLVSFYNNEISEKSEIFDDQFSVERPDGSNFTLKIRSTKLEDSAMYFCASSRGGVGEQYFGPGTRLLVL.

This chain joins TRBV7-3 and TRBJ2-6; tentatively, D is TRBD2 (6 bases). V was shortened by 0 bases and J by 0 bases, with 12 bases between the two germline ends. Germline loops: CDR1 SGHTA, CDR2 FQGTGA. This CDR3 region has 18 residues. The DNA of the CDR3 is TGTGCCAGCAGCTTAACGGCGGGGCAACCCTCTGGGGCCAACGTCCTGACTTTC. The encoded protein is CASSLTAGQPSGANVLTF.